This note documents a single T cell receptor beta chain sequence. Its antigen is still unknown. CD45RO-negative CD8 cells positively selected for CCR7 made up the naive population, which excluded terminally differentiated effector memory CD45RA+ cells. This entry belongs to a study of shared clonotypes between healthy human individuals. Study information: The donor pool was made up of a couple of women and a few men aged 18 to 49.

Produced via immunoSEQ multiplex PCR; TCRdb's table is partial and in-frame only. In the table there are about 2.2 million clones, around 95% of which are singletons. Whole-study findings and limits: Clonotypes not shared had lower generation probabilities than those common to all four donors.

Material: naive CD8+ T cells from PBMCs. This clonotype was obtained from a man aged 18 to 29 in good health. Some clones in this sample may be carry-over from other donors' samples.

Written as DNA, the CDR3 is TGTGCCAGCAGCCCGGACAGGGACGAGCAGTACTTC. Protein product: CASSPDRDEQYF. The chain is built from TRBV27 and TRBJ2-7; TRBD1 agrees at 8 bases. Germline-derived CDR1 and CDR2 are MNHEY and SMNVEV (reference sequence). The CDR3 sequence is 12 residues long. V lost 6 bases and J lost 5; bases outside the gene matches: 3.